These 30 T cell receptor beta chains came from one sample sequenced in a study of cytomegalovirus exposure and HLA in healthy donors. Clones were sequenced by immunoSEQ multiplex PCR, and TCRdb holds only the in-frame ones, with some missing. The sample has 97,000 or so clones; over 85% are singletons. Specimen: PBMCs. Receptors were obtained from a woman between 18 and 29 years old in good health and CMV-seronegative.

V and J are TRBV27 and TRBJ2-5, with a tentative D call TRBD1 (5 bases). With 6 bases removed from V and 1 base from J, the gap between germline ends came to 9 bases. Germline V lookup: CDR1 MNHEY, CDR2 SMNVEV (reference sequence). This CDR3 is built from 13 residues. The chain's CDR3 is CASRGQSQETQYF. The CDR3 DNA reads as TGTGCCAGCAGGGGGCAGTCCCAAGAGACCCAGTACTTC.

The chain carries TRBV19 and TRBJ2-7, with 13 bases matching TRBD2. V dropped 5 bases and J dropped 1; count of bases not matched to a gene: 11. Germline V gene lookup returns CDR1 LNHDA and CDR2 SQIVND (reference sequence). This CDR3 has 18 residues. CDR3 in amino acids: CASSSKRTSGGPSYEQYF. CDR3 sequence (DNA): TGTGCCAGTAGTTCAAAGCGGACTAGCGGGGGACCGTCCTACGAGCAGTACTTC.

The CDR3 coding sequence is TGCGCCAGCAGCTCGAGCCAAGAGACCCAGTACTTC. It yields the protein CASSSSQETQYF. V is TRBV5-1 and J is TRBJ2-5, with no clear D. This CDR3 has 12 residues. V was cut by 3 bases and J by 1 base, with 4 bases left in between. Germline V gene sequence: CDR1 SGHRS, CDR2 YFSETQ.

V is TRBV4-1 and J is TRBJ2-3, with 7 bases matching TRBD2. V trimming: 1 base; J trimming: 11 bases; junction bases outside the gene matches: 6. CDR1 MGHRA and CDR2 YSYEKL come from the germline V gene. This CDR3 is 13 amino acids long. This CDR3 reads CASSQGTAGEQYF. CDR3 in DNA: TGCGCCAGCAGCCAAGGCACCGCGGGGGAGCAGTATTTT.

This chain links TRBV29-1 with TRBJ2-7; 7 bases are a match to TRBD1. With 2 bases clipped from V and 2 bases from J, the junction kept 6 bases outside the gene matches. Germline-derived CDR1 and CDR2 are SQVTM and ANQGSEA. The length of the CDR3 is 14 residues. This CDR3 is CSVELFQGAYEQYF. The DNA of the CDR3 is TGCAGCGTTGAACTCTTTCAGGGGGCCTACGAGCAGTACTTC.

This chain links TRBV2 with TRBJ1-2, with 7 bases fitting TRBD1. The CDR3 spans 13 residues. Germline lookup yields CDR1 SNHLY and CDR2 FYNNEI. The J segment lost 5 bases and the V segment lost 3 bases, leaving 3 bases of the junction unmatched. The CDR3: CASSETGLYGYTF. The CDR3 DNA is TGTGCCAGCAGTGAGACAGGGCTATATGGCTACACCTTC.

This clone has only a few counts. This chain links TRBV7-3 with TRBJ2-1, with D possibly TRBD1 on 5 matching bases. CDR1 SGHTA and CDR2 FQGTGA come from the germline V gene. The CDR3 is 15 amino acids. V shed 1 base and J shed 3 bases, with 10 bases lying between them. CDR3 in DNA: TGTGCCAGCAGCTTAATTGAAGGGGTCTACAATGAGCAGTTCTTC. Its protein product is CASSLIEGVYNEQFF.

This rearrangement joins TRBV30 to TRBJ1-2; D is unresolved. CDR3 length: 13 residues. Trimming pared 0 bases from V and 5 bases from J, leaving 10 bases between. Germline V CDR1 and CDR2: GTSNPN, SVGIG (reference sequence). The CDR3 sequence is CAWSVARLYGYTF. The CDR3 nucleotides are TGTGCCTGGAGTGTAGCCAGGTTGTATGGCTACACCTTC.

CDR3 in amino acids: CASSTGQGAIDEQYF. The CDR3 DNA reads as TGTGCCAGTAGTACGGGACAGGGGGCAATTGACGAGCAGTACTTC. The chain recombines TRBV19 with TRBJ2-7, with 12 bases lining up with TRBD1. This CDR3 has 15 amino acids. V was clipped by 4 bases and J by 5 bases; unmatched bases: 6. Germline values: CDR1 LNHDA, CDR2 SQIVND (reference sequence).

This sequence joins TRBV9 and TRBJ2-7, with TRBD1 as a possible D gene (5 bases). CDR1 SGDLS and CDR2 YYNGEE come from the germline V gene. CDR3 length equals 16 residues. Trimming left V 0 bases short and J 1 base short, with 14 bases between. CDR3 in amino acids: CASSVDGASTSYEQYF. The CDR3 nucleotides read TGTGCCAGCAGCGTAGATGGGGCTTCTACTTCCTACGAGCAGTACTTC.

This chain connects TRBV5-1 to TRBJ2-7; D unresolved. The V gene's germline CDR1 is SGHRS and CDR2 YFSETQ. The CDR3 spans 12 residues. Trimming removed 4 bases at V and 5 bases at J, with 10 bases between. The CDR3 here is CASSLGRNEQYF. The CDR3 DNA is TGCGCCAGCAGCCTAGGTCGAAACGAGCAGTACTTC. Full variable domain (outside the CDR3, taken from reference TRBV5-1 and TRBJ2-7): KAGVTQTPRYLIKTRGQQVTLSCSPISGHRSVSWYQQTPGQGLQFLFEYFSETQRNKGNFPGRFSGRQFSNSRSEMNVSTLELGDSALYLCASSLGRNEQYFGPGTRLTVT.

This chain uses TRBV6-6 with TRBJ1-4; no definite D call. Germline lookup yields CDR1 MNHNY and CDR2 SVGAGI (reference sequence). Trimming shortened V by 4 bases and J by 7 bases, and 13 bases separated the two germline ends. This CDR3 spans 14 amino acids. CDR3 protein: CASSFQTRGEKLFF. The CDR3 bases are TGTGCCAGCAGTTTTCAAACTCGGGGTGAAAAACTGTTTTTT.

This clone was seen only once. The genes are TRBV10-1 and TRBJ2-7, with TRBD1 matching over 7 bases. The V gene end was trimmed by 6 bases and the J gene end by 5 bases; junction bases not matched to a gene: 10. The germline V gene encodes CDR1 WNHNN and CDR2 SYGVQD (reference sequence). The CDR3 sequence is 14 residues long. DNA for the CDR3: TGCGCCAGCAGCCGAGACAGGGTAGACAACGAGCAGTACTTC. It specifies CASSRDRVDNEQYF.

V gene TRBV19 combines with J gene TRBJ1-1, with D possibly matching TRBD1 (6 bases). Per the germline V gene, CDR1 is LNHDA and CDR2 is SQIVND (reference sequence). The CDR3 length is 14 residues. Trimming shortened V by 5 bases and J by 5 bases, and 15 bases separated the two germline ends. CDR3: CASSVQGIGTEAFF. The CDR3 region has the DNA TGTGCCAGTAGTGTACAGGGAATAGGTACTGAAGCTTTCTTT.

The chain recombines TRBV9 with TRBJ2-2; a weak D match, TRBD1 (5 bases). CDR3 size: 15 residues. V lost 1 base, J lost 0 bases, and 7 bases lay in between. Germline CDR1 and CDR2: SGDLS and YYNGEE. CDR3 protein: CASSVRQTNTGELFF. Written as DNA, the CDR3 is TGTGCCAGCAGCGTAAGACAGACGAACACCGGGGAGCTGTTTTTT.

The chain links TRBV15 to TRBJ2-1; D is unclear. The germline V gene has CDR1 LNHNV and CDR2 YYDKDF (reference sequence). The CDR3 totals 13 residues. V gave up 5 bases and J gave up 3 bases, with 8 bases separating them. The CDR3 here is CATSSGVYNEQFF. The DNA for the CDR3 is TGTGCCACCAGCTCTGGAGTCTACAATGAGCAGTTCTTC.

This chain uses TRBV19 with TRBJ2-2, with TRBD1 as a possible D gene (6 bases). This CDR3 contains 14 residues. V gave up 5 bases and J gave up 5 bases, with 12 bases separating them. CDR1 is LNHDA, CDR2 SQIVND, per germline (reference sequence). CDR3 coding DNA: TGTGCCAGTAGTCCAGGGGTGGTGACCGGGGAGCTGTTTTTT. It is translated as CASSPGVVTGELFF.

In DNA, the CDR3 is TGTGCCAGTAGTGCCCTACAGGGGGCTGGCACAGATACGCAGTATTTT. Protein sequence: CASSALQGAGTDTQYF. The V gene is TRBV19, the J gene TRBJ2-3; 9 bases line up with TRBD1. Losses at the gene ends were 5 bases for V and 1 base for J; bases not matched to a gene: 7. From germline, CDR1 is LNHDA and CDR2 SQIVND (reference sequence). This CDR3 has 16 amino acids.

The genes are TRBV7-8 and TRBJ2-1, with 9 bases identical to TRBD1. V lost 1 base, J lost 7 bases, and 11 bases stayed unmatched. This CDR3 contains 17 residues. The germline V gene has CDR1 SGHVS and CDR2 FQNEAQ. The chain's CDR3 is CASSLGPLTGGVNEQFF. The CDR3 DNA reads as TGTGCCAGCAGCTTAGGGCCCTTGACAGGGGGAGTGAATGAGCAGTTCTTC.

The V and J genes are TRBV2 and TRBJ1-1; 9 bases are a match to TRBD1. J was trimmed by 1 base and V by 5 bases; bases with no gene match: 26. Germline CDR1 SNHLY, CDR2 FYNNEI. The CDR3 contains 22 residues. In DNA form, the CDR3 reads TGTGCCAGCAGTAGCCGACGGGAGGTTTACTCGGGACAGGGTGACGGGAACACTGAAGCTTTCTTT. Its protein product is CASSSRREVYSGQGDGNTEAFF.

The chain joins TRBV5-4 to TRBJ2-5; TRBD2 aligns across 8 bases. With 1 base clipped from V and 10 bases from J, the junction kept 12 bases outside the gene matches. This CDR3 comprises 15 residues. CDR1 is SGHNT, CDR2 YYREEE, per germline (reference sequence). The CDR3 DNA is TGTGCCAGCAGCTTGTCGGGGGGGCCTCTTGTGGACCAGTACTTC. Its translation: CASSLSGGPLVDQYF.

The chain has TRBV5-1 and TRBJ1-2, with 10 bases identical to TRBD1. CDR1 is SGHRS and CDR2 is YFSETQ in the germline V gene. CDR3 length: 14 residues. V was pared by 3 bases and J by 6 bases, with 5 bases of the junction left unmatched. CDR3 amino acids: CASSYSGTGDGYTF. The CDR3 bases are TGCGCCAGCAGCTACTCAGGGACAGGGGATGGCTACACCTTC.

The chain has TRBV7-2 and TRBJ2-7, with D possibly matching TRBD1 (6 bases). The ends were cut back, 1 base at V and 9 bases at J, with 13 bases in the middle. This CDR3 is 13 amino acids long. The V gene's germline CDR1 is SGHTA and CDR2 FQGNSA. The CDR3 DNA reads TGTGCCAGCAGCTTAGTATACTTGGGGGCGCAGTACTTC. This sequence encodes CASSLVYLGAQYF.

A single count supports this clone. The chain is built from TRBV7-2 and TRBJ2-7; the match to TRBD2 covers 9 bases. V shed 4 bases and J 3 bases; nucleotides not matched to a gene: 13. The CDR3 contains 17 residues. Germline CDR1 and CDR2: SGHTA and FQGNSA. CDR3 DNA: TGTGCCAGCAGCTGGGGTCCAGCGGGAGGTCAAAGCTACGAGCAGTACTTC. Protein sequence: CASSWGPAGGQSYEQYF.

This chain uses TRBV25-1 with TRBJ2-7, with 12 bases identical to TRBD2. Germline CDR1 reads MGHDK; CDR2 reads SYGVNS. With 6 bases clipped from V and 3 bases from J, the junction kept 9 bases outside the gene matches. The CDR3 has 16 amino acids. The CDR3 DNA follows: TGTGCCAGCAGGAATAAACCGGGACTAGCGGGCTACGAGCAGTACTTC. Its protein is CASRNKPGLAGYEQYF.

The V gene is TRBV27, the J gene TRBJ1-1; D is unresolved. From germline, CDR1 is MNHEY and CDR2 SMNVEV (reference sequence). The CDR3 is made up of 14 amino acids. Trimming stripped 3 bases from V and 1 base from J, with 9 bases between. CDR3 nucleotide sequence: TGTGCCAGCAGTTTTCAGGCCAGGAACACTGAAGCTTTCTTT. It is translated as CASSFQARNTEAFF.

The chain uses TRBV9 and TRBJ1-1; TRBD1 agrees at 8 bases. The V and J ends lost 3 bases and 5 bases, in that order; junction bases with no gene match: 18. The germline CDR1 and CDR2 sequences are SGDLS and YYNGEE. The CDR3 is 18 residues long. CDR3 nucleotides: TGTGCCAGCAGCGGGCCCAGGGGGCGTCCGGACGGACAAACTGAAGCTTTCTTT. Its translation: CASSGPRGRPDGQTEAFF.

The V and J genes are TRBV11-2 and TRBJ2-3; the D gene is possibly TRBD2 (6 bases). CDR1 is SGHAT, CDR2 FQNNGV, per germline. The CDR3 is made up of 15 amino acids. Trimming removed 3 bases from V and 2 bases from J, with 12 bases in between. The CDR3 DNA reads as TGTGCCAGCAGCTTTGCGGGGACTTACACAGATACGCAGTATTTT. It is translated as CASSFAGTYTDTQYF.

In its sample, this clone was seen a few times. The CDR3 region has the DNA TGTGCCAGCAGTACGGGACAGGGACAAGCTTTCTTT. Translating gives CASSTGQGQAFF. This sequence joins TRBV6-5 and TRBJ1-1, with TRBD1 matching 9 bases. This CDR3 has 12 residues. The germline V gene encodes CDR1 MNHEY and CDR2 SVGAGI. Losses at the gene ends were 5 bases for V and 9 bases for J; bases not matched to a gene: 4.

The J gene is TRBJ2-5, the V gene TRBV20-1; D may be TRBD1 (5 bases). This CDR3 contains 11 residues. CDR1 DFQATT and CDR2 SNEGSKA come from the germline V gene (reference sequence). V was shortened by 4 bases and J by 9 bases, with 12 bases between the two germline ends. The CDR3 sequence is CSAKDQGAQYF. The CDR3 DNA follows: TGCAGTGCTAAGGACCAAGGGGCCCAGTACTTC.